Following are 2 T cell receptor beta chains from one sample sequenced in a study of OX40 agonist ivuxolimab in advanced cancers. Some clones are missing from TCRdb's copy, which holds only in-frame ones; the method was immunoSEQ multiplex PCR. This table has over 75,000 clones, around 90% appearing once. Here the sequenced sample was CD4+ or CD8+ T cells sorted from blood, taken in a trial of the OX40 agonist ivuxolimab. The source of these receptors is an adult with an advanced solid tumor such as melanoma, head and neck, liver or kidney cancer.

The genes are TRBV27 and TRBJ1-2; 9 bases line up with TRBD1. The germline V gene has CDR1 MNHEY and CDR2 SMNVEV (reference sequence). The CDR3 spans 15 residues. Trimming at V came to 6 bases and at J to 2 bases, leaving 7 bases not matched to a gene. The CDR3 region has the DNA TGTGCCAGCAGCCCTGGGACAGGGTTGAACTATGGCTACACCTTC. It is translated as CASSPGTGLNYGYTF.

V gene TRBV30 combines with J gene TRBJ1-1; D is uncertain. Germline V gene lookup returns CDR1 GTSNPN and CDR2 SVGIG (reference sequence). This CDR3 has 12 amino acids. The CDR3: CARTIMGTEAFF. The CDR3 DNA is TGTGCTCGGACGATAATGGGCACTGAAGCTTTCTTT.